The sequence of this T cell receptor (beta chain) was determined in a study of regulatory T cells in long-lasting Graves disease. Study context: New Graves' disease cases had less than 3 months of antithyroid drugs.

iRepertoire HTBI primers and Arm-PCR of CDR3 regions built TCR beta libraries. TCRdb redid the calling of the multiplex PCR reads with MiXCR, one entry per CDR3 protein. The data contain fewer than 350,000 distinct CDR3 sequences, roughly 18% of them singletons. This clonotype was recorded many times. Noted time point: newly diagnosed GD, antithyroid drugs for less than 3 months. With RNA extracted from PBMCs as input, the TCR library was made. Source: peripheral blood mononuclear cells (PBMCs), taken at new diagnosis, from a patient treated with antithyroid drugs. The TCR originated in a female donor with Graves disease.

CDR3 region: CSAREVYYTDTQYF. CDR3 DNA: TGCAGTGCTAGAGAGGTCTACTACACAGATACGCAGTATTTT. This chain uses TRBV20-1 with TRBJ2-3, with D unresolved. The CDR3 covers 14 residues. Germline V lookup: CDR1 DFQATT, CDR2 SNEGSKA (reference sequence). V lost 0 bases and J 2 bases, leaving 9 bases between the germline ends.